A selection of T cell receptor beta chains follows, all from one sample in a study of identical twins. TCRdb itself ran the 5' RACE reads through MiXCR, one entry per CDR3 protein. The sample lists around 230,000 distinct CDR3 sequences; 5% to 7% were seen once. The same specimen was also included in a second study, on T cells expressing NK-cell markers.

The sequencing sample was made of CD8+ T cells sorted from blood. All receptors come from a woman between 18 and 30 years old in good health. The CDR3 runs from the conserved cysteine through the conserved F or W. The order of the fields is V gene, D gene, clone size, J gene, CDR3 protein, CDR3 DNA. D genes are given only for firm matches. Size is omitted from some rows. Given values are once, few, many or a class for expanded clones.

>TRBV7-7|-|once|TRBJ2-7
CASSPRPLYEQYF
TGTGCTAGCAGCCCTAGGCCCCTATACGAGCAGTACTTC
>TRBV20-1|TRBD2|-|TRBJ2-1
CSAGSSGTYNEQFF
TGCAGTGCGGGATCTAGCGGGACCTACAATGAGCAGTTCTTC
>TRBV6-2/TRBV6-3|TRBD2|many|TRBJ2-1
CASSPRREVQGEQFF
TGTGCCAGCAGTCCCAGACGGGAGGTCCAGGGTGAGCAGTTCTTC
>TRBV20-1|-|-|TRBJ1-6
CSARAPGDSNSPLHF
TGCAGTGCTAGAGCGCCGGGAGACTCGAATTCACCCCTCCACTTT
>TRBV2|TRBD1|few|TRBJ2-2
CASAWTGLNTGELFF
TGTGCCAGTGCCTGGACAGGCTTGAACACCGGGGAGCTGTTTTTT
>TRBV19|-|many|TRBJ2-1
CASSIDLFSYNEQFF
TGTGCCAGTAGTATAGATTTATTCTCCTACAATGAGCAGTTCTTC
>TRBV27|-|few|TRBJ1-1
CATGVGDDTEAFF
TGTGCCACTGGAGTGGGAGACGACACTGAAGCTTTCTTT
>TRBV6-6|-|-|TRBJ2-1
CASGLPVNEQFF
TGTGCCAGCGGCCTCCCCGTCAATGAGCAGTTCTTC
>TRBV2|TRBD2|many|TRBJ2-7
CASSPGTSRNEQYF
TGTGCCAGCAGCCCCGGGACTAGTCGTAACGAGCAGTACTTC
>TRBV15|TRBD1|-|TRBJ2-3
CATSRDRGFSDTQYF
TGTGCCACCAGCAGGGACAGGGGTTTCTCAGATACGCAGTATTTT
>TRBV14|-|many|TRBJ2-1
CASSHSLTFDNEQFF
TGTGCCAGCAGCCATAGTCTCACTTTCGACAATGAGCAGTTCTTC
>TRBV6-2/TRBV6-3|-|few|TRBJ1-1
CASSYFSGTPNTEAFF
TGTGCCAGCAGTTACTTCTCCGGGACGCCGAACACTGAAGCTTTCTTT
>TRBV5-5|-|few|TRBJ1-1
CASIPTRGFTEAFF
TGTGCCAGCATCCCCACACGGGGATTCACTGAAGCTTTCTTT
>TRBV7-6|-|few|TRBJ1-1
CASSLVSGGHHTEAFF
TGTGCCAGCAGCTTAGTGTCTGGGGGGCATCACACTGAAGCTTTCTTT
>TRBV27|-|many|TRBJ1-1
CASSLGRGNTEAFF
TGTGCCAGCAGTTTAGGTCGGGGGAACACTGAAGCTTTCTTT
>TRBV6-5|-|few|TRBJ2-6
CASSYSKISASGANVLTF
TGTGCCAGCAGTTACTCGAAGATTTCGGCGTCTGGGGCCAACGTCCTGACTTTC
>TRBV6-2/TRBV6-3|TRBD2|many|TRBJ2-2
CASSYGTSTGELFF
TGTGCCAGCAGTTACGGGACTAGCACCGGGGAGCTGTTTTTT
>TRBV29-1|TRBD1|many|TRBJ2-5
CSVEGRDRVLRRGQETQYF
TGCAGCGTTGAGGGACGGGACAGGGTTCTTCGGCGAGGACAAGAGACCCAGTACTTC
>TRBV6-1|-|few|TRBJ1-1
CASSPGGRVTEAFF
TGTGCCAGCAGCCCGGGGGGGCGCGTCACTGAAGCTTTCTTT
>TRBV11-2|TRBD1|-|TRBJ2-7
CASSVTPGGSYEQYF
TGTGCCAGCAGCGTAACCCCAGGGGGCTCCTACGAGCAGTACTTC
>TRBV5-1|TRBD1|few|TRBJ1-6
CASSMEGQGGNSPLHF
TGCGCCAGCAGCATGGAAGGACAGGGCGGTAATTCACCCCTCCACTTT
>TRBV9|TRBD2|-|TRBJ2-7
CASSLGRETCEQYF
TGTGCCAGCAGCCTGGGGCGGGAGACCTGCGAGCAGTACTTC
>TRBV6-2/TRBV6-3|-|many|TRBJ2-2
CASSYFPLSQNTGELFF
TGTGCCAGCAGTTACTTCCCTCTCTCACAGAACACCGGGGAGCTGTTTTTT
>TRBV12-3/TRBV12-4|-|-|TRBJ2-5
CASRLRPDRLETQYF
TGTGCCAGCAGACTAAGACCGGACCGTTTAGAGACCCAGTACTTC
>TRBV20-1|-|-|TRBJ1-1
CSARDPDEAFF
TGCAGTGCTAGAGATCCTGATGAAGCTTTCTTT
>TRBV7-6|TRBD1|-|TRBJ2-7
CASSQDRGHEQYF
TGTGCCAGCAGCCAGGACAGGGGACACGAGCAGTACTTC
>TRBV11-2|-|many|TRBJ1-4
CASSLGGATNEKLFF
TGTGCCAGCAGCTTAGGCGGAGCAACTAATGAAAAACTGTTTTTT
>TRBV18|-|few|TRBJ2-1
CASSQAQPNEQFF
TGTGCCAGCTCACAAGCACAGCCGAATGAGCAGTTCTTC
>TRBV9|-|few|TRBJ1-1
CASSDEGREAFF
TGTGCCAGCAGCGACGAAGGACGGGAAGCTTTCTTT
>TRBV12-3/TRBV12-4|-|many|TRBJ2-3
CASTEGGESQYF
TGTGCCAGCACTGAAGGAGGGGAATCGCAGTATTTT
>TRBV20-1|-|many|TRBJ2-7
CSASDSYEQYF
TGCAGTGCTAGTGACAGCTACGAGCAGTACTTC
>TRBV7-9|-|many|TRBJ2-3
CASAPPPGVSTDTQYF
TGTGCCAGCGCCCCTCCCCCGGGGGTAAGCACAGATACGCAGTATTTT
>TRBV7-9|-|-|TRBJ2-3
CASSLVDRDTQYF
TGTGCCAGCAGCTTAGTAGACCGAGATACGCAGTATTTT
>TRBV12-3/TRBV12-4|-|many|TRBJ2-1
CASRYETAYNEQFF
TGTGCCAGCAGATACGAGACAGCCTACAATGAGCAGTTCTTC
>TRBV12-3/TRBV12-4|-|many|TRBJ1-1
CASSTGPTEAFF
TGTGCCAGCAGCACAGGGCCCACTGAAGCTTTCTTT
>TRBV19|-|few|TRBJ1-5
CASSTHRDPDQPQHF
TGTGCCAGTAGTACCCACAGGGATCCGGATCAGCCCCAGCATTTT
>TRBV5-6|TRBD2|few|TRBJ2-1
CASSSGLVVYEQFF
TGTGCCAGCAGCTCAGGACTAGTAGTCTATGAGCAGTTCTTC
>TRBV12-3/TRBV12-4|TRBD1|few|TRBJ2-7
CASSLAVGQGPDEQYF
TGTGCCAGCAGTTTAGCGGTGGGACAGGGGCCCGACGAGCAGTACTTC
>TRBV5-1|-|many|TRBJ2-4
CASSSTTRAKNIQYF
TGCGCCAGCAGCTCTACAACGCGAGCCAAAAACATTCAGTACTTC
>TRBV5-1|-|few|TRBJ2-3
CASSSLSVSRTDTQYF
TGCGCCAGCAGCTCGCTATCCGTGTCCCGCACAGATACGCAGTATTTT
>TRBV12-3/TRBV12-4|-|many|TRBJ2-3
CASSQDLGADTQYF
TGTGCCAGCAGCCAAGACCTGGGGGCAGATACGCAGTATTTT
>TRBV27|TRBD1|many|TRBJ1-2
CASAQGQGVYGYTF
TGTGCCAGCGCACAGGGACAGGGGGTTTATGGCTACACCTTC
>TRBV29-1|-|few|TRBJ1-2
CSAAGIYGYTF
TGCAGCGCCGCAGGGATCTATGGCTACACCTTC
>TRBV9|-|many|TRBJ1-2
CASSVDRGGFSYGYTF
TGTGCCAGCAGCGTAGACCGTGGGGGGTTTAGCTATGGCTACACCTTC
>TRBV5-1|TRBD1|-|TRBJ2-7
CASSLRDRRSQFYEQYF
TGCGCCAGCAGCTTAAGGGACAGAAGGTCCCAGTTCTACGAGCAGTACTTC
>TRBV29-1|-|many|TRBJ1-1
CSVGRVNTEAFF
TGCAGCGTGGGACGGGTGAACACTGAAGCTTTCTTT
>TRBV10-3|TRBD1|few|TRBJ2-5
CATVGGQAGETQYF
TGTGCCACCGTAGGGGGACAGGCTGGAGAGACCCAGTACTTC
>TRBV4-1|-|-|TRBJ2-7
CASSRQSLQAYEQYF
TGCGCCAGCAGCCGCCAATCCCTACAGGCCTACGAGCAGTACTTC
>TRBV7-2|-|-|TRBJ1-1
CASSLVAPNTEAFF
TGTGCCAGCAGCTTAGTGGCACCGAACACTGAAGCTTTCTTT
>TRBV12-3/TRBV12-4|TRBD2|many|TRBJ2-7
CASRPGGSYEQYF
TGTGCCAGCCGGCCGGGGGGCTCCTACGAGCAGTACTTC
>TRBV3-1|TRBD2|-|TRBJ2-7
CASISGGLLHEQYF
TGTGCCAGCATCTCGGGGGGGTTACTACACGAGCAGTACTTC
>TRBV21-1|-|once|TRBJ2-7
CASSGVRAVEVSYEQYF
TGTGCCAGCAGCGGGGTGAGAGCAGTGGAGGTCTCCTACGAGCAGTACTTC